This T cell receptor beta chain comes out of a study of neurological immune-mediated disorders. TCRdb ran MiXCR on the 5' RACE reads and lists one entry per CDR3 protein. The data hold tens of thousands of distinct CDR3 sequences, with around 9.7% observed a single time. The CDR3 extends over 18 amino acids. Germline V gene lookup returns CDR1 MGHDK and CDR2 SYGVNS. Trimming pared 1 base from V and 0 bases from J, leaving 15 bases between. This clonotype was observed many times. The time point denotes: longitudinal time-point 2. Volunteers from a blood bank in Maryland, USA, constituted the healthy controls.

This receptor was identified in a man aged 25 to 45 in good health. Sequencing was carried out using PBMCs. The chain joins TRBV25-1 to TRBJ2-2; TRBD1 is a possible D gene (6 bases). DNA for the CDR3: TGTGCCAGCAGTGAATCTCCCTACAGGGACGCGAACACCGGGGAGCTGTTTTTT. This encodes CASSESPYRDANTGELFF.